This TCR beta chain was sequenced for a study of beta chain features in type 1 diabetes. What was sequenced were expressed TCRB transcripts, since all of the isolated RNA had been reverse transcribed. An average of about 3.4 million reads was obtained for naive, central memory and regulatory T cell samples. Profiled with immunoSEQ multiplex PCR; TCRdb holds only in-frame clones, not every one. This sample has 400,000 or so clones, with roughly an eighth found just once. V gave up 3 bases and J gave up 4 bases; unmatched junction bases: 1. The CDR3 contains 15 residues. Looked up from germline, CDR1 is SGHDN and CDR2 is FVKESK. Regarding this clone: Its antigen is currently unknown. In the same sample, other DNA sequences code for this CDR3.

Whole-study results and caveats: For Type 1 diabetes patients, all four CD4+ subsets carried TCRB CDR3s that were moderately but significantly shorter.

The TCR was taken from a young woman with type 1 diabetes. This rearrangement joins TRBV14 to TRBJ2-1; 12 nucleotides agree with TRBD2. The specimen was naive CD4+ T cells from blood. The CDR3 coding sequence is TGTGCCAGCAGCCAGCTAGCGGGAGGGTACAATGAGCAGTTCTTC. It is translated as CASSQLAGGYNEQFF.